The text below deals with one T cell receptor (beta chain). This clone was seen a few times. There is no known antigen for this receptor. No base quality values were provided; no much bigger clone lies one nucleotide off. The receptor library was made with the immunoSEQ multiplex PCR assay. RNA was extracted from all samples and reverse transcribed into cDNA, which served as template for TCR sequencing. First-strand cDNA was synthesized using SuperScript III with a 2:1 mix of oligo-dT and random hexamers. A synthetic immune receptor repertoire was used to gauge amplification bias, and whatever bias remained was removed computationally. The original pipeline was this. After raw reads were preprocessed to remove errors, the CDR3 was defined following IMGT conventions as running from the conserved cysteine to phenylalanine. To get clonality, Shannon entropy was normalized by log2 of the number of productive unique TCRs and the result was subtracted from 1. Scalp TCRbeta sequences were cross-referenced with sorted blood CD4 and CD8 repertoires so that the CD4 or CD8 identity of scalp clones could be inferred. TCRdb limited this immuneACCESS table to in-frame rearrangements with V and J called. A share of clones is missing; checked studies link under half to unresolved V genes, and the rest is unexplained. That table furnishes V, J and clone size, whereas the DNA furnished D and trimming. For this sample the table gives about 160,000 clones, of which 45% to 60% were detected only once. The biggest ten clones account for approximately 6.8% of the sample.

This sample is part of a study of CD8+ T cells in alopecia areata listed by TCRdb under 2018. Regarding the research as a whole: The treated patients, all with moderate-to-severe alopecia areata, were enrolled in an open-label pilot trial of oral tofacitinib given at 5 to 10 mg twice daily. To study T cell clonal expansion in alopecia areata, the researchers applied high-throughput TCRbeta sequencing to both the C3H/HeJ mouse model and human patients. immunoSEQ multiplex PCR using 35 Vbeta forward primers and 13 Jbeta reverse primers was used to amplify TCRbeta CDR3 regions. Human TCRbeta sequencing covered scalp tissue and sorted CD4+ and CD8+ peripheral blood T cells from patchy and totalis/universalis alopecia areata patients and healthy controls. Patients on tofacitinib were biopsied at baseline and after 4 and 24 weeks of treatment, and several of the patients also had a later scalp biopsy. Patients received tofacitinib for 6 to 18 months and were then followed off drug for 6 months to check for delayed response and recurrence. Scalp clonality was compared across normal scalp (n=4), patchy alopecia areata scalp (n=8), and alopecia totalis/universalis scalp (n=8). The RNA source kit depended on sample type: the PAXgene miRNA kit for fixed scalp, the miRNeasy kit for PBMCs, and the RNeasy kit for mouse skin.

Lesional scalp punch biopsies and peripheral blood were collected from alopecia areata patients. PBMCs were isolated by density centrifugation and stained for CD3, CD4 and CD8, and CD4+ and CD8+ T cells were sorted on a FACSAria. Findings and caveats that apply to the study as a whole: Lesional scalp, especially in alopecia totalis/universalis, showed higher clonality and more expanded CD8+ clones than normal scalp, suggesting antigenic drive. TCR sequences shared between patients were less clear than in mice, possibly partly because of HLA diversity in the patient population. Scalp TCR repertoire analysis is complicated because resident alphabeta T cells in normal human skin are also sequenced, whereas mouse skin is dominated by gammadelta T cells.

Measured from the cysteine to the phenylalanine, the CDR3 is 13 residues long. Only the CDR3 DNA is retained, 39 bases long and in frame from the first base. Relative to germline, V is missing 6 bases and J is missing 5 bases, with 4 bases of the junction outside any gene match. From a lookup of the germline V gene (reference sequence), CDR1 and CDR2 are MNHNY and SVGAGI. The specimen sequenced was CD4+ T cells sorted from blood. Recombination joined TRBV6-6 with TRBJ1-1, with 9 central nucleotides matching TRBD1. The receptor comes from a human donor with alopecia areata. For the CDR3, the sequence is CASSQTGGTEAFF. The sequenced DNA is TGTGCCAGCAGCCAGACAGGGGGAACTGAAGCTTTCTTT.